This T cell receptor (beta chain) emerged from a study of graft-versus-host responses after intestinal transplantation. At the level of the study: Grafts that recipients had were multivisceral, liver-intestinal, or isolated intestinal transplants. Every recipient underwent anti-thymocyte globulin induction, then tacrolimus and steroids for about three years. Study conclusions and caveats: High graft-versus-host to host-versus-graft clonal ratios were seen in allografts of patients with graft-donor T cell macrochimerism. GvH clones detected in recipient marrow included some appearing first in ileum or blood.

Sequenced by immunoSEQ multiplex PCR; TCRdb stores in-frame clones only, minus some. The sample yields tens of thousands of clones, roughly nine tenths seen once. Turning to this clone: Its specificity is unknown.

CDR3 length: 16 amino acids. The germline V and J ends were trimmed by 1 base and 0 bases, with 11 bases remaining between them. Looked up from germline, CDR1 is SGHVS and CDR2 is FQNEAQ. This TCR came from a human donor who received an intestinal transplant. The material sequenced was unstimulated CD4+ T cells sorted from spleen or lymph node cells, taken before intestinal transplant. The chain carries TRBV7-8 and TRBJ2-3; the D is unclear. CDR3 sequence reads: CASSLVRSGSTDTQYF. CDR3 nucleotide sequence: TGTGCCAGCAGCTTAGTGAGGTCGGGTAGCACAGATACGCAGTATTTT.